Listed below are T cell receptor beta chains from one sample, sequenced in a study of response to subunit inactivated influenza vaccine. TCRdb re-called the RT-PCR reads through MiXCR, storing one row per CDR3 protein. The sample holds about 540,000 distinct CDR3 sequences, under 30% seen once. The sample was also linked to a second study, of T cells expressing NK-cell markers.

The sequencing here drew on CD4+ T cells sorted from PBMCs, taken roughly 13 days after vaccination. These receptors were taken from a man aged 50 to 60 who received an inactivated influenza vaccine. The CDR3 runs from the conserved cysteine through the conserved F or W. D genes are given only for firm matches. Part of the rows lack a size; the others show once, few, many or a class for expanded clones.

>TRBJ2-1|TRBD2|TRBV5-1|.
TGCGCCAGCAGCTTGAACACCCGGGACTACGGCTACAATGAGCAGTTCTTC
CASSLNTRDYGYNEQFF
>TRBJ2-3|TRBD2|TRBV30|.
TGTGCCTGGACAACCGGGACTAGCGGGATTGGGACAGATACGCAGTATTTT
CAWTTGTSGIGTDTQYF
>TRBJ2-1|TRBD2|TRBV25-1|.
TGTGCCAGCAGTCCCCCGGGACTAGCCTCCTACAATGAGCAGTTCTTC
CASSPPGLASYNEQFF
>TRBJ2-2|TRBD1|TRBV28|.
TGTGCCAGCAGTCTCGACAGGGCGCGAAGCACCGGGGAGCTGTTTTTT
CASSLDRARSTGELFF
>TRBJ2-2|.|TRBV4-1|few
TGCGCCAGCAGCCAACAGAGGGGGAACACCGGGGAGCTGTTTTTT
CASSQQRGNTGELFF
>TRBJ2-5|.|TRBV5-1|few
TGCGCCAGCAGCTTGGCCGGGCGAGTAGAGACCCAGTACTTC
CASSLAGRVETQYF
>TRBJ1-6|.|TRBV20-1|.
TGCAGTGCTAGGGGGGAAGGCTCCTATAATTCACCCCTCCACTTT
CSARGEGSYNSPLHF
>TRBJ2-1|TRBD2|TRBV20-1|.
TGCAGTGCGCGACTAGCGGGAGGGGTAAAGAATGAGCAGTTCTTC
CSARLAGGVKNEQFF
>TRBJ1-3|.|TRBV7-2|.
TGTGCCAGCAGCTTAGTGGCGATTGGAAACACCATATATTTT
CASSLVAIGNTIYF
>TRBJ2-7|.|TRBV10-3|.
TGTGCCATCAGTGAGTCGAGGGGAGGGGGCGAGCAGTACTTC
CAISESRGGGEQYF
>TRBJ2-1|.|TRBV28|few
TGTGCCAGCAGTTTGTTACAGTACGGTGAGCAGTTCTTC
CASSLLQYGEQFF
>TRBJ1-1|TRBD1|TRBV5-6|.
TGTGCCAGCAGCTTGTCGGTTAGGACAGGGGGAACGAACACTGAAGCTTTCTTT
CASSLSVRTGGTNTEAFF
>TRBJ2-2|TRBD2|TRBV7-2|.
TGTGCCAGCAGCCCGGGACTAGCGGTTAGCGGCGGGGAGCTGTTTTTT
CASSPGLAVSGGELFF
>TRBJ1-5|.|TRBV12-2|.
TGTGCACCTATTCGGGGGGCTAACAATCAGCCCCAGCATTTT
CAPIRGANNQPQHF
>TRBJ2-3|TRBD1|TRBV25-1|few
TGTGCCAGCAGTGCAAAGTGGACAGGGGCAGATACGCAGTATTTT
CASSAKWTGADTQYF
>TRBJ2-5|.|TRBV10-3|many
TGTGCCATCAGTGAACAGGGATCACAAGAGACCCAGTACTTC
CAISEQGSQETQYF
>TRBJ2-5|TRBD2|TRBV7-9|few
TGTGCCAGCAGCTTCCGTTCCGGGGGGGAACTCCAAGAGACCCAGTACTTC
CASSFRSGGELQETQYF
>TRBJ2-3|.|TRBV3-1|.
TGTGCCAGCAGCCAAGACCCGGGATTCACAGATACGCAGTATTTT
CASSQDPGFTDTQYF
>TRBJ2-3|TRBD2|TRBV7-2|.
TGTGCCAGCAGCATAATAGCGGGAGGAACAGATACGCAGTATTTT
CASSIIAGGTDTQYF
>TRBJ2-1|TRBD2|TRBV9|few
TGTGCCAGCAGCTCCCCTGAAGTGACTAGCGGCTCCTACAATGAGCAGTTCTTC
CASSSPEVTSGSYNEQFF
>TRBJ2-7|.|TRBV28|.
TGTGCCAGCAGTTTAGGGGGGGCCGACGAGCAGTACTTC
CASSLGGADEQYF
>TRBJ2-7|.|TRBV6-2/TRBV6-3|.
TGTGCCACCGAAGAAAGAGGGAGCCCCTCCTACGAGCAGTACTTC
CATEERGSPSYEQYF
>TRBJ1-1|.|TRBV20-1|.
TGCAGTGCTAGTGGATCGGGAAAGGGGAACACTGAAGCTTTCTTT
CSASGSGKGNTEAFF
>TRBJ2-1|TRBD1|TRBV12-3/TRBV12-4|.
TGTGCCAGCAGTGCTGACAGGGCTACTTACAATGAGCAGTTCTTC
CASSADRATYNEQFF
>TRBJ1-2|.|TRBV10-3|few
TGTGCCATCAGTGAGTCGGCAGGCTATGGCTACACCTTC
CAISESAGYGYTF
>TRBJ2-1|TRBD2|TRBV20-1|few
TGCAGTGCTAGAGGGGATAGCGGGAGTTCTTACAATGAGCAGTTCTTC
CSARGDSGSSYNEQFF
>TRBJ1-6|.|TRBV7-9|few
TGTGCCAGCCGGGGCAGGGTCGGTTCACCCCTCCACTTT
CASRGRVGSPLHF
>TRBJ2-5|.|TRBV15|.
TGTGCCACCAGCAGAGATAGGGGGAAAGAGACCCAGTACTTC
CATSRDRGKETQYF
>TRBJ2-3|TRBD2|TRBV7-2|.
TGTGCCAGCAGCCCCCGCGGAGCGGGAGTTACAGATACGCAGTATTTT
CASSPRGAGVTDTQYF
>TRBJ2-5|TRBD1|TRBV24-1|.
TGTGCCACCCAGGACAGGAGAGAGACCCAGTACTTC
CATQDRRETQYF
>TRBJ1-1|TRBD1|TRBV18|.
TGTGCCAGCTCACCACCGTCTCAGGGGGCCCTGGGCACTGAAGCTTTCTTT
CASSPPSQGALGTEAFF
>TRBJ1-6|.|TRBV9|few
TGTGCCAGCAGCGTAGCTCGTAATTCACCCCTCCACTTT
CASSVARNSPLHF
>TRBJ2-1|TRBD2|TRBV27|few
TGTGCCAGCAGTTTCGGGAGGGCCTTTTACAATGAGCAGTTCTTC
CASSFGRAFYNEQFF